A single T cell receptor (beta chain) is shown here with its context. What it binds is unknown. This record belongs to a study of T cell repertoires in cytomegalovirus infection. Study observations and caveats: Adding up the frequency of public TCR beta families identified people who carried CMV plus the relevant HLA. Dominant in the ex vivo response were TCR beta clonotypes restricted by HLA-C and specific for CMV.

Each CDR3 protein gets one entry after TCRdb re-called the reads with MiXCR. The repertoire holds about 140,000 distinct CDR3 sequences, with roughly 6.5% as singletons. The germline CDR1 and CDR2 sequences are MNHNY and SVGAGI (reference sequence). With 0 bases removed from V and 1 base from J, the gap between germline ends came to 3 bases. The CDR3 has 13 amino acids. The material sequenced was PBMCs. This receptor was identified in a human donor in good health (CMV status not recorded). Some clones in this sample may be carry-over from other donors' samples. The chain employs TRBV6-6 and TRBJ1-1; D not resolved. As DNA, the CDR3 is TGTGCCAGCAGTTACTCGCAGAACACTGAAGCTTTCTTT. It codes for CASSYSQNTEAFF.